The T cell receptor (beta chain) under discussion was sequenced for a study of OX40 agonist ivuxolimab in advanced cancers. Across the study: Ivuxolimab was delivered to patients intravenously every 2 weeks at doses spanning 0.01 to 10 mg/kg. Three patients got partial responses; one had hepatocellular carcinoma and two had cutaneous melanoma.

Clones were read by immunoSEQ multiplex PCR, and TCRdb kept only the in-frame ones, dropping some. Here the sample spans tens of thousands of clones, 70% to 90% being singletons. V was clipped by 5 bases and J by 7 bases; unmatched bases: 17. Germline values: CDR1 MDHEN, CDR2 SYDVKM. The CDR3 is 17 amino acids. This chain connects TRBV28 to TRBJ1-2; 9 bases map to TRBD1. The TCR originated in an adult with an advanced solid tumor such as melanoma, head and neck, liver or kidney cancer. The sample was CD4+ or CD8+ T cells sorted from blood, taken in a trial of the OX40 agonist ivuxolimab. The CDR3: CASSPPTGQGRSSGYTF. The CDR3 DNA reads TGTGCCAGCAGTCCCCCGACCGGACAGGGGAGATCTTCTGGCTACACCTTC.